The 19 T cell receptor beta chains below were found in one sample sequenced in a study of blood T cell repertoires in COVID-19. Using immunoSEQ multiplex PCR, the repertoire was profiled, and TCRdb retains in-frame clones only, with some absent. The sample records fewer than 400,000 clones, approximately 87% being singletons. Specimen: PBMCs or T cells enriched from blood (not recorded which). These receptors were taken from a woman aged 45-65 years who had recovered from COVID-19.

The CDR3 DNA is TGTGCCAGCAGCGTAGTGGGGGGCGAGCAGTACTTC. It is translated as CASSVVGGEQYF. The chain is built from TRBV9 and TRBJ2-7; D is perhaps TRBD2 (6 bases). Germline V gives CDR1 SGDLS, CDR2 YYNGEE. Deletions cut 0 bases from V and 6 bases from J, with 7 bases between. The CDR3 has 12 amino acids.

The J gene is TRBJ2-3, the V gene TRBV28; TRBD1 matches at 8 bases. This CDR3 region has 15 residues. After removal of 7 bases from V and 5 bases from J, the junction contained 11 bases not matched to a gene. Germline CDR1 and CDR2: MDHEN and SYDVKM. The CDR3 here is CASTPRGRGQDTQYF. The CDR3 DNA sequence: TGTGCCAGCACCCCGAGGGGCAGGGGGCAAGATACGCAGTATTTT.

The CDR3 loop is CASRRRGAFYEQYF. In nucleotides, the CDR3 is TGTGCCAGCAGAAGGAGGGGAGCCTTCTACGAGCAGTACTTC. The chain carries TRBV27 and TRBJ2-7, with D maybe TRBD2 (6 bases). The ends were cut back, 6 bases at V and 3 bases at J, with 15 bases in the middle. Germline lookup yields CDR1 MNHEY and CDR2 SMNVEV (reference sequence). The CDR3 has 14 amino acids.

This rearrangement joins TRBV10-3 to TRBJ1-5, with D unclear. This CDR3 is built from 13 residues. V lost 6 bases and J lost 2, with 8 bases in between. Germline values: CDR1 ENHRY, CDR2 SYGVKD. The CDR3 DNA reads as TGTGCCATCAGCTCAGATCGCAATCAGCCCCAGCATTTT. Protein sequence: CAISSDRNQPQHF.

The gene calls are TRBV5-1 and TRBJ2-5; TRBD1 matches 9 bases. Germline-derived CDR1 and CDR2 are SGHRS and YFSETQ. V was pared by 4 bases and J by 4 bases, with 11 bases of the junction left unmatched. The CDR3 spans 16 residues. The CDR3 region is CASSPQGQGKGETQYF. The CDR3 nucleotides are TGCGCCAGCAGCCCGCAGGGACAGGGAAAGGGAGAGACCCAGTACTTC.

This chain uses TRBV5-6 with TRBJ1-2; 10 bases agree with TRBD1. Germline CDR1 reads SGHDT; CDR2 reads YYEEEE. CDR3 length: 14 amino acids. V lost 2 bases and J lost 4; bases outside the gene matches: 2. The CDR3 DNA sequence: TGTGCCAGCAGCTTCCGGGACAGGGGCTATGGCTACACCTTC. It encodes CASSFRDRGYGYTF.

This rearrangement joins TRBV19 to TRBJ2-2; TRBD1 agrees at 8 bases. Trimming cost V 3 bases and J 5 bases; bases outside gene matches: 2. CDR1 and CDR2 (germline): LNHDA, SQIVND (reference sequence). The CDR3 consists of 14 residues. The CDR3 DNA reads TGTGCCAGTAGTATTCAGGGGGCAACCGGGGAGCTGTTTTTT. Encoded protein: CASSIQGATGELFF.

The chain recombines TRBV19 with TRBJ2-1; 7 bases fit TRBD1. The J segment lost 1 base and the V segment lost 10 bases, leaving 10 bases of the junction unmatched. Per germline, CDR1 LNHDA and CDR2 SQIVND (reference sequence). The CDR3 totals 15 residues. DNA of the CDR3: TGTGCCACAACTTCTGGGGACAGATCCTACAATGAGCAGTTCTTC. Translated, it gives CATTSGDRSYNEQFF.

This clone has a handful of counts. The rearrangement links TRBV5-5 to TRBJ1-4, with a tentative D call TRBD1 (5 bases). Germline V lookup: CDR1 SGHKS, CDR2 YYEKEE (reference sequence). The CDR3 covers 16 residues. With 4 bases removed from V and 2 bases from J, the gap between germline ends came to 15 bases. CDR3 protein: CASSLGPSGTNEKLFF. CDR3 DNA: TGTGCCAGCAGCCTAGGACCCTCAGGGACTAATGAAAAACTGTTTTTT.

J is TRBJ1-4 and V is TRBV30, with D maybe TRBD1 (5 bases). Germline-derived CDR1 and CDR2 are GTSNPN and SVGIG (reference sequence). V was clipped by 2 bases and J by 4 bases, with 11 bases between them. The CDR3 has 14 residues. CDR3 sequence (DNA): TGTGCCTGGAGTAGACAGAGAATTAATGAAAAACTGTTTTTT. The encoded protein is CAWSRQRINEKLFF.

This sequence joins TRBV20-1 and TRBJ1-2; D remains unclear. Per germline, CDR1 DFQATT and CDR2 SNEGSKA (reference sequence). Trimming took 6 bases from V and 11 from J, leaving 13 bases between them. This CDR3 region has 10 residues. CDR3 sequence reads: CSAEAGGYTF. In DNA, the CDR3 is TGCAGTGCAGAAGCAGGAGGGTACACCTTC.

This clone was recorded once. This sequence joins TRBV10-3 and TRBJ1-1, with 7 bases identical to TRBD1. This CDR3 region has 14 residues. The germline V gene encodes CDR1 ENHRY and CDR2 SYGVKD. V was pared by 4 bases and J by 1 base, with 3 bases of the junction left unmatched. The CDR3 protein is CAISGGTANTEAFF. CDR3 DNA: TGTGCCATCAGTGGTGGGACAGCGAACACTGAAGCTTTCTTT.

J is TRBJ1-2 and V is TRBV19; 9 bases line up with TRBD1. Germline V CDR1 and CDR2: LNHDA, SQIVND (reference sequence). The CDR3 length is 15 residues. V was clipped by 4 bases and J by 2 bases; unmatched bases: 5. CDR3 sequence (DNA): TGTGCCAGTAGTACATTGGACAGGGGAAACTATGGCTACACCTTC. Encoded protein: CASSTLDRGNYGYTF.

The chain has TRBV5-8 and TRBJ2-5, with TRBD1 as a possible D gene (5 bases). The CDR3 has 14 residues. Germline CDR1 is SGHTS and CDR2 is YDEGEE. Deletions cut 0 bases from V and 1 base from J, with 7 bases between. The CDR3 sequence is CASSLGTTQETQYF. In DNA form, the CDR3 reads TGTGCCAGCAGCTTGGGGACAACCCAAGAGACCCAGTACTTC.

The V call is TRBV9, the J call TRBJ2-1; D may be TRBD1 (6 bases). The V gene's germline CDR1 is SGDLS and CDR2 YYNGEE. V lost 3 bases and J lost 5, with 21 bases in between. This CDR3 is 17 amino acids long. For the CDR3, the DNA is TGTGCCAGCAGCGGGTCCCCGGACAGCAAAATCAACAATGAGCAGTTCTTC. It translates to CASSGSPDSKINNEQFF. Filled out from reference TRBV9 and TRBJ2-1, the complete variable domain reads DSGVTQTPKHLITATGQRVTLRCSPRSGDLSVYWYQQSLDQGLQFLIQYYNGEERAKGNILERFSAQQFPDLHSELNLSSLELGDSALYFCASSGSPDSKINNEQFFGPGTRLTVL.

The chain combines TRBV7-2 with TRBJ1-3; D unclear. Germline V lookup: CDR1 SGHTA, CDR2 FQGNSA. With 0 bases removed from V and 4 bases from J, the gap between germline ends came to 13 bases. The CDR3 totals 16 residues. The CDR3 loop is CASSLAQRARGNTIYF. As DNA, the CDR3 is TGTGCCAGCAGCTTAGCGCAGAGGGCCAGGGGAAACACCATATATTTT.

The CDR3 protein is CASSGRPVQETQYF. The CDR3, as DNA: TGCGCCAGCAGTGGGAGACCGGTACAAGAGACCCAGTACTTC. The chain recombines TRBV10-2 with TRBJ2-5; D gene unclear. CDR1 is WSHSY and CDR2 is SAAADI in the germline V gene. V was trimmed by 4 bases and J by 2 bases, leaving 11 bases between them. The CDR3 runs 14 residues.

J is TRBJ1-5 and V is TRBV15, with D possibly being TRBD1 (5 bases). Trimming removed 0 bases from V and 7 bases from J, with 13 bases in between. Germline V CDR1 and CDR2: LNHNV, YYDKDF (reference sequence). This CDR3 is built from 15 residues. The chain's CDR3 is CATSREGLRRQPQHF. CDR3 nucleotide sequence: TGTGCCACCAGCAGAGAGGGACTGAGGAGGCAGCCCCAGCATTTT.

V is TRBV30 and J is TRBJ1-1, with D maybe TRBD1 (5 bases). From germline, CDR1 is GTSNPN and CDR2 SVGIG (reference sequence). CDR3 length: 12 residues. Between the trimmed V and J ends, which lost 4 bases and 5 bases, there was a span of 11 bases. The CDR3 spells CAWNLRVTEAFF. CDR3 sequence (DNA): TGTGCCTGGAATCTCAGGGTAACTGAAGCTTTCTTT.